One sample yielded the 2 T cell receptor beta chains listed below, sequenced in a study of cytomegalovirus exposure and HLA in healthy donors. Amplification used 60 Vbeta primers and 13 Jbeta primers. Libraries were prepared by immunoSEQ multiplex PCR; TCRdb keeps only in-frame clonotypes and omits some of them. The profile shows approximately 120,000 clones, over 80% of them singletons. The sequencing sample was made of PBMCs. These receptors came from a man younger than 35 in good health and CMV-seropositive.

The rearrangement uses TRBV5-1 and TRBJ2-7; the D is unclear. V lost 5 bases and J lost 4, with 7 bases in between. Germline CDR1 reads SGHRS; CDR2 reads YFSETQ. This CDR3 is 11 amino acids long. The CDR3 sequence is CASRADYEQYF. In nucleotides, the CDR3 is TGCGCCAGCAGGGCGGATTACGAGCAGTACTTC. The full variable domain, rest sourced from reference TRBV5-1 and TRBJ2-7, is KAGVTQTPRYLIKTRGQQVTLSCSPISGHRSVSWYQQTPGQGLQFLFEYFSETQRNKGNFPGRFSGRQFSNSRSEMNVSTLELGDSALYLCASRADYEQYFGPGTRLTVT.

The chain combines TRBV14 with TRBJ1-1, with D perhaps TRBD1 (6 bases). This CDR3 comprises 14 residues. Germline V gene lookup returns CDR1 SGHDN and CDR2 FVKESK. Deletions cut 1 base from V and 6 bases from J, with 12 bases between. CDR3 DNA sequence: TGTGCCAGCAGCCAAGCGTTGCGGACAGCTGAAGCTTTCTTT. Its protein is CASSQALRTAEAFF.